This TCR beta chain was profiled in a study of blood T cell repertoires in COVID-19. In assigning cohorts, the study relied on participant-reported clinical history. Recovered status in Cohort 3 required two negative PCRs, clearance, or symptom resolution. TCRdb's table, derived via immunoSEQ multiplex PCR, lists solely in-frame clones and lacks some. The sample lists fewer than 300,000 clones; around 90% were seen once. The CDR3 runs to 14 residues. V was clipped by 5 bases and J by 6 bases; unmatched bases: 8. Germline CDR1 is SEHNR and CDR2 is FQNEAQ (reference sequence). This TCR derives from a woman aged 25 to 39 who had recovered from COVID-19. Sequences were obtained from PBMCs or T cells enriched from blood (not recorded which). The chain carries TRBV7-9 and TRBJ2-7; TRBD2 aligns across 9 bases. CDR3 nucleotides: TGTGCCAGCAGCCCTAAGACTAGCGGAAGCGAGCAGTACTTC. Translated, it gives CASSPKTSGSEQYF.